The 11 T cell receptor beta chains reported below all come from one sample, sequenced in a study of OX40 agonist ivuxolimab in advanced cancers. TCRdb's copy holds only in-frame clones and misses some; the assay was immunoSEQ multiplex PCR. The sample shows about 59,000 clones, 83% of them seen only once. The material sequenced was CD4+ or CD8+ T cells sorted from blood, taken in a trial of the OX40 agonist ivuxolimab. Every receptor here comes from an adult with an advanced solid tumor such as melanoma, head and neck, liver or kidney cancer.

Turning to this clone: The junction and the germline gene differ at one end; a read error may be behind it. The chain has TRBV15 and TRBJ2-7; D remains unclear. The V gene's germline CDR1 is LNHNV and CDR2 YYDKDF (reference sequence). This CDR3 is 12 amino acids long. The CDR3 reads CATSRDLYEQYF. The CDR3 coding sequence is TGTGCCACCAGCCGAGACCTGTACGAGCAGTACTTC.

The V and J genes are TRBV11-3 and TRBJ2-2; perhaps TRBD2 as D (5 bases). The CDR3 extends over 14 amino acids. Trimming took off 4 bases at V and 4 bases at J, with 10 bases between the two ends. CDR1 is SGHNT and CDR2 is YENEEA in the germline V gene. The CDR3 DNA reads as TGTGCCAGCAGCTGGGGTGGGAGCACCGGGGAGCTGTTTTTT. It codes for CASSWGGSTGELFF. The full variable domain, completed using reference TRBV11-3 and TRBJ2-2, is EAGVVQSPRYKIIEKKQPVAFWCNPISGHNTLYWYLQNLGQGPELLIRYENEEAVDDSQLPKDRFSAERLKGVDSTLKIQPAELGDSAVYLCASSWGGSTGELFFGEGSRLTVL.

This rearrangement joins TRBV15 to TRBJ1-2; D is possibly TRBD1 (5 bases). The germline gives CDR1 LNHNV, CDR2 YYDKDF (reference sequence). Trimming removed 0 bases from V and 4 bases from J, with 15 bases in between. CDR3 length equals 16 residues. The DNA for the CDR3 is TGTGCCACCAGCAGAGAAGAGGCAGGGACGGTCTATGGCTACACCTTC. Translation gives CATSREEAGTVYGYTF. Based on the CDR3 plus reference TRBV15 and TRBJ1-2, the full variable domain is DAMVIQNPRYQVTQFGKPVTLSCSQTLNHNVMYWYQQKSSQAPKLLFHYYDKDFNNEADTPDNFQSRRPNTSFCFLDIRSPGLGDTAMYLCATSREEAGTVYGYTFGSGTRLTVV.

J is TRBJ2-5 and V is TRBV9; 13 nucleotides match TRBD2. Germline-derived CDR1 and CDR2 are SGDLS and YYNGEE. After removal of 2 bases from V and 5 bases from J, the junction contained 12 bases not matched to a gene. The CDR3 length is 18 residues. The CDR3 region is CASSVGRTSGGAQETQYF. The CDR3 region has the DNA TGTGCCAGCAGCGTGGGCCGTACTAGCGGGGGGGCTCAGGAGACCCAGTACTTC. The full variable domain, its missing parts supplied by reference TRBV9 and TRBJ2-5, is DSGVTQTPKHLITATGQRVTLRCSPRSGDLSVYWYQQSLDQGLQFLIQYYNGEERAKGNILERFSAQQFPDLHSELNLSSLELGDSALYFCASSVGRTSGGAQETQYFGPGTRLLVL.

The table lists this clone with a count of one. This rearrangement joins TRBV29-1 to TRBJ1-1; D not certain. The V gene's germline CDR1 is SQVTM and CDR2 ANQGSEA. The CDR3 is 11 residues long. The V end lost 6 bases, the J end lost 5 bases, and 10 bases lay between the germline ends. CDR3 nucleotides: TGCAGCGTAGGTAGGGTAACTGAAGCTTTCTTT. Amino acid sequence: CSVGRVTEAFF. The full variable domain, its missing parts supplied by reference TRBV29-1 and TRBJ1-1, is SAVISQKPSRDICQRGTSLTIQCQVDSQVTMMFWYRQQPGQSLTLIATANQGSEATYESGFVIDKFPISRPNLTFSTLTVSNMSPEDSSIYLCSVGRVTEAFFGQGTRLTVV.

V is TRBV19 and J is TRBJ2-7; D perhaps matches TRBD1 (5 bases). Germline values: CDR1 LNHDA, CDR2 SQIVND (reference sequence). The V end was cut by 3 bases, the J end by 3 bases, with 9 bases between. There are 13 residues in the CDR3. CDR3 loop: CASSMVRDYEQYF. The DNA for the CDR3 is TGTGCCAGTAGTATGGTCAGGGACTACGAGCAGTACTTC.

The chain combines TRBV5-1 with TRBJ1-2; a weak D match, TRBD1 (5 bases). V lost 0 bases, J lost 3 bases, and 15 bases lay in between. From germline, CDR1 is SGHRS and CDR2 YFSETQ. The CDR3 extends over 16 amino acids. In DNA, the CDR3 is TGCGCCAGCAGCTTGGGTATTATGGGGGGAGACTATGGCTACACCTTC. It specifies CASSLGIMGGDYGYTF.

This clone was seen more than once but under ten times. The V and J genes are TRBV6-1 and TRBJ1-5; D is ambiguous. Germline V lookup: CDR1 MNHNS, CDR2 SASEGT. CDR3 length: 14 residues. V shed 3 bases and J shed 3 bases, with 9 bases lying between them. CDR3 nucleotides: TGTGCCAGCAGTGAGGAGTTATTCAATCAGCCCCAGCATTTT. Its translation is CASSEELFNQPQHF.

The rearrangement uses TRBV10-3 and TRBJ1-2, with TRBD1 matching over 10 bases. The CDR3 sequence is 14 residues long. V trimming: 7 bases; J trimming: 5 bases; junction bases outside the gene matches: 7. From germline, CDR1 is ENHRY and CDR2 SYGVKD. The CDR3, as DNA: TGTGCCATCACCCGGACAGGGGGGGAATATGGCTACACCTTC. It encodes CAITRTGGEYGYTF.

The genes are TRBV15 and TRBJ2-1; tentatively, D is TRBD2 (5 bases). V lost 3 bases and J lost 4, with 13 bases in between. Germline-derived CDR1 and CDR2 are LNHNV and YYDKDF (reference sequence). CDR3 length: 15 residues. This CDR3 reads CATSRDFNGYNEQFF. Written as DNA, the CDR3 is TGTGCCACCAGCAGGGACTTCAATGGGTACAATGAGCAGTTCTTC.

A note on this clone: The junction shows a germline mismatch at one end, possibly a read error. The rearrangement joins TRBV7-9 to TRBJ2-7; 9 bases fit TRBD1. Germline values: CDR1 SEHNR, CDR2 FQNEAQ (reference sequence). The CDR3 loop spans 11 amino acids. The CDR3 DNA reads TGTGCCAGCAGCTCCACCGGGACAGGGCTCTTC. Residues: CASSSTGTGLF.